A selection of T cell receptor beta chains follows, all from one sample in a study of T cells expressing NK-cell markers. Reprocessing the 5' RACE reads, TCRdb reports a single entry for every CDR3 protein and omits DNA. Its table records some 300,000 distinct CDR3 sequences. Sample: blood T cells: a sorted CD56 or NKG2C T cell subset, CD4+ or CD8+ T cells, or bulk PBMC T cells (not recorded which). These receptors were taken from a man aged 18-30 years in good health. CDR3s include the opening cysteine and the closing phenylalanine or tryptophan. Fields, in order: V gene, J gene, CDR3 protein.

v_gene: TRBV29-1; j_gene: TRBJ2-7; CDR3aa: CSVASQGYYEQYF
v_gene: TRBV6-5; j_gene: TRBJ2-5; CDR3aa: CASSTPGLAGLETQYF
v_gene: TRBV5-1; j_gene: TRBJ1-5; CDR3aa: CASSLDPVAQPQHF
v_gene: TRBV30; j_gene: TRBJ2-1; CDR3aa: CAWSKGDYGHNEQFF
v_gene: TRBV7-2; j_gene: TRBJ2-1; CDR3aa: CASSLAAKVYNEQFF
v_gene: TRBV23-1; j_gene: TRBJ1-5; CDR3aa: CASSHSGRDNQPQHF
v_gene: TRBV6-1; j_gene: TRBJ2-5; CDR3aa: CASSQGQVHQETQYF
v_gene: TRBV12-3/TRBV12-4; j_gene: TRBJ2-1; CDR3aa: CASSPGTSGSGNEQFF
v_gene: TRBV7-2; j_gene: TRBJ1-2; CDR3aa: CASRSQIYGYTF
v_gene: TRBV3-1; j_gene: TRBJ2-1; CDR3aa: CASSQAPGTTGGKNEQFF
v_gene: TRBV12-3/TRBV12-4; j_gene: TRBJ2-2; CDR3aa: CASSLAGGELFF
v_gene: TRBV6-1; j_gene: TRBJ2-7; CDR3aa: CASSRTSGGYYEQYF
v_gene: TRBV12-3/TRBV12-4; j_gene: TRBJ2-2; CDR3aa: CASIQGSNTGELFF
v_gene: TRBV4-2; j_gene: TRBJ2-3; CDR3aa: CASSRADRDTQYF
v_gene: TRBV12-3/TRBV12-4; j_gene: TRBJ2-2; CDR3aa: CASSPPVGELFF
v_gene: TRBV15; j_gene: TRBJ1-5; CDR3aa: CATSTRGSSFSNQPQHF
v_gene: TRBV5-1; j_gene: TRBJ2-7; CDR3aa: CASTFPGGVEQYF
v_gene: TRBV25-1; j_gene: TRBJ2-3; CDR3aa: CASSHRKGVKDTQYF
v_gene: TRBV14; j_gene: TRBJ2-7; CDR3aa: CASSQAGVGYEQYF
v_gene: TRBV5-5; j_gene: TRBJ1-1; CDR3aa: CASSFSPTENTEAFF
v_gene: TRBV5-1; j_gene: TRBJ2-7; CDR3aa: CASRPQGYTYEQYF
v_gene: TRBV5-1; j_gene: TRBJ2-1; CDR3aa: CASSLTAGNQNEQFF
v_gene: TRBV3-1; j_gene: TRBJ2-7; CDR3aa: CASSQGRVGEQYF
v_gene: TRBV20-1; j_gene: TRBJ2-5; CDR3aa: CSARRPGARTGETQYF
v_gene: TRBV2; j_gene: TRBJ1-2; CDR3aa: CASSEEGALPYGYTF
v_gene: TRBV29-1; j_gene: TRBJ2-5; CDR3aa: CSVNYSGTGRQETQYF
v_gene: TRBV27; j_gene: TRBJ1-5; CDR3aa: CASSRVAGVSNQPQHF
v_gene: TRBV20-1; j_gene: TRBJ2-3; CDR3aa: CSARDRVGPYTQYF
v_gene: TRBV7-3; j_gene: TRBJ2-7; CDR3aa: CASSSGTAGQYF
v_gene: TRBV10-2; j_gene: TRBJ1-3; CDR3aa: CASRDRAPSGNTIYF
v_gene: TRBV7-2; j_gene: TRBJ2-2; CDR3aa: CASSLALRFRNTGELFF
v_gene: TRBV28; j_gene: TRBJ2-3; CDR3aa: CASSLMFGGTDTQYF
v_gene: TRBV4-3; j_gene: TRBJ2-1; CDR3aa: CASSQDTGVAEQFF
v_gene: TRBV20-1; j_gene: TRBJ2-7; CDR3aa: CSARVSGITYEQYF
v_gene: TRBV5-4; j_gene: TRBJ2-3; CDR3aa: CASSPGRLLDTQYF